This TCR beta chain was profiled in a study of blood T cells in healthy people across ages. Study-wide results and limits: Relative to aged donors, long-lived donors carried more naive CD4+ cells and displayed higher diversity. Without sorted subsets, naive and antigen-experienced compartments could not be conclusively compared.

This clonotype turned up a few times. The antigen is not known. Trimming cost V 3 bases and J 0 bases, with 13 bases left between them. The CDR3 extends over 15 amino acids. Germline CDR1 reads DFQATT; CDR2 reads SNEGSKA (reference sequence). The second PCR ran 7 to 11 cycles with a sample-barcoded 5' primer and J-beta primers. TCRdb analysed the 5' RACE reads with MiXCR anew, one entry per CDR3 protein. The sample carries over a million distinct CDR3 sequences, more than 35% recorded once. The amount of total RNA extracted per sample was at least 5.5 micrograms. This clonotype was sampled from an older woman in good health. The chain uses TRBV20-1 and TRBJ2-3; D may be TRBD1 (5 bases). Sample: blood. CDR3 sequence reads: CSARALRASTDTQYF. CDR3 DNA sequence: TGCAGTGCTAGGGCGCTCAGGGCTAGCACAGATACGCAGTATTTT.